A single sample gave rise to the 2 T cell receptor beta chains below, sequenced in a study of CD8 T cells in Susac syndrome. The authors reverse transcribed about 0.5 to 1 ug RNA with random hexamers. TCRdb re-derived calls from the immunoSEQ multiplex PCR reads in MiXCR, one entry per CDR3 protein. The repertoire holds about 120,000 distinct CDR3 sequences, with nearly 95% as singletons. The sequencing sample was made of CD4+ T cells from PBMCs. These receptors all come from a human donor in good health.

V and J are TRBV28 and TRBJ1-2; TRBD1 is a possible D gene (5 bases). V was shortened by 4 bases and J by 2 bases, with 8 bases between the two germline ends. The CDR3 extends over 13 amino acids. The germline CDR1 and CDR2 sequences are MDHEN and SYDVKM. The CDR3 bases are TGTGCCAGCAGTTATGGGGGGAACTATGGCTACACCTTC. Translated: CASSYGGNYGYTF.

The chain couples TRBV5-1 to TRBJ2-5, with 9 bases aligning to TRBD2. The length of the CDR3 is 16 residues. V trimming: 0 bases; J trimming: 2 bases; junction bases outside the gene matches: 5. In germline, CDR1 is SGHRS, CDR2 YFSETQ. The chain's CDR3 is CASSLAAGGLQETQYF. The CDR3 DNA is TGCGCCAGCAGCTTGGCAGCGGGGGGACTACAAGAGACCCAGTACTTC.